These T cell receptor beta chains were read from a single sample in a study of T cell responses to AZD1222 COVID-19 vaccine. TCRdb's table, derived via immunoSEQ multiplex PCR, lists solely in-frame clones and lacks some. In the table there are fewer than 100,000 clones, more than 80% of which are singletons. Sequencing was performed on peripheral blood, taken on day 0 of AZD1222 vaccination. These receptors came from an adult in good health. The conserved cysteine and the conserved F or W are not part of the CDR3 here. The order of the fields is V gene, CDR3 protein.

V gene: TRBV24-1
CDR3 protein: ATSDLVGSTDTQY

V gene: TRBV19
CDR3 protein: ASSHSHIQYSNQPQH

V gene: TRBV10-3
CDR3 protein: AINEDRDYEQY

V gene: TRBV3-1/TRBV3-2
CDR3 protein: ASSLVTGRGNSPLH

V gene: TRBV3-1/TRBV3-2
CDR3 protein: ASSSIEYGYT

V gene: TRBV19
CDR3 protein: ASRQSNQPQH

V gene: TRBV5-1
CDR3 protein: ASSLEGITIY

V gene: TRBV18
CDR3 protein: ASSHERTSVIDEQF

V gene: TRBV28
CDR3 protein: ASSRGDYGYT

V gene: TRBV5-4
CDR3 protein: ASSSGLAGNEQF

V gene: TRBV5-1
CDR3 protein: ASSSELPGAKNTIY

V gene: TRBV14
CDR3 protein: ASSQETVDRDGNTIY

V gene: TRBV5-8
CDR3 protein: ASSRGTSGQETQY

V gene: TRBV27
CDR3 protein: ASSLVRDRYEQY

V gene: TRBV6-2/TRBV6-3
CDR3 protein: ASSLNQGVGTEAF

V gene: TRBV28
CDR3 protein: ASSQILAGVHEQY

V gene: TRBV18
CDR3 protein: ASSRAGSYEQY

V gene: TRBV18
CDR3 protein: ASSGQGGKNIQY

V gene: TRBV2
CDR3 protein: ASSEEGLMSEKLF

V gene: TRBV4-1
CDR3 protein: ASSQASGGVTMNTEAF

V gene: TRBV7-9
CDR3 protein: ASSTTRGPMTYEQY

V gene: TRBV5-8
CDR3 protein: ASSYPDPGDYGYT

V gene: TRBV30
CDR3 protein: AWSSLRGNTIY

V gene: TRBV24-1
CDR3 protein: ATSDLSGQPQH

V gene: TRBV9
CDR3 protein: ASSQTPGQATETQY

V gene: TRBV5-4
CDR3 protein: ASSLVGQGNSPLH

V gene: TRBV6-6
CDR3 protein: ASNGQGFAPNGYT

V gene: TRBV14
CDR3 protein: ASSQESGRGTEAF

V gene: TRBV4-2
CDR3 protein: ASSQVGGRTNSPLH

V gene: TRBV5-1
CDR3 protein: ASSLGTGANTEAF

V gene: TRBV15
CDR3 protein: ATSRGRMGGQGDEQY

V gene: TRBV5-4
CDR3 protein: ASSLGGRGLTETQY

V gene: TRBV19
CDR3 protein: ASSVGRPSSYEQY